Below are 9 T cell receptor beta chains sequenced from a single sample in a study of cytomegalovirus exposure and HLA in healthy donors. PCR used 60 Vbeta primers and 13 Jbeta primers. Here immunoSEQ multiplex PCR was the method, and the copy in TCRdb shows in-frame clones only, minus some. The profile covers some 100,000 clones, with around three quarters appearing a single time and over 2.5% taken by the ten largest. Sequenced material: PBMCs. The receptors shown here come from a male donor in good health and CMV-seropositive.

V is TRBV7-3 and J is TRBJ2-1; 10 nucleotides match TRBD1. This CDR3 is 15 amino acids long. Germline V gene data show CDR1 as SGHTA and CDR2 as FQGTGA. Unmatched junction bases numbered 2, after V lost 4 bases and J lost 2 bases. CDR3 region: CASSWDRGTYNEQFF. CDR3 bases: TGTGCCAGCAGCTGGGACAGGGGTACCTACAATGAGCAGTTCTTC.

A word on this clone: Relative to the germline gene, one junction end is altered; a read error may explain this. The CDR3 here is CDSSPRGTGGSYTEAFF. Written as DNA, the CDR3 is TGTGACAGCTCACCACGCGGGACAGGGGGGAGTTACACTGAAGCTTTCTTT. J is TRBJ1-1 and V is TRBV18; 11 bases match TRBD1. The CDR3 length is 17 residues. Germline V gives CDR1 KGHSH, CDR2 LQKENI.

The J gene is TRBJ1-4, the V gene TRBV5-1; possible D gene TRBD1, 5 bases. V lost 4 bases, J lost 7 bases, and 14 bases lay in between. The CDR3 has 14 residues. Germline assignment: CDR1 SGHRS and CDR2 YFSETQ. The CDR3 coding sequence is TGCGCCAGCAGCACCGGACGGGGGAGTGAAAAACTGTTTTTT. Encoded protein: CASSTGRGSEKLFF.

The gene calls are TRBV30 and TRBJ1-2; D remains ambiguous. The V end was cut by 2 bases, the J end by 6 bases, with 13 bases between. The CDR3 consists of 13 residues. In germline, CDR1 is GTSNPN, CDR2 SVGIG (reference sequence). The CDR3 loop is CAWSIRGVDGYTF. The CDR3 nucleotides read TGTGCCTGGAGTATCCGAGGTGTGGATGGCTACACCTTC.

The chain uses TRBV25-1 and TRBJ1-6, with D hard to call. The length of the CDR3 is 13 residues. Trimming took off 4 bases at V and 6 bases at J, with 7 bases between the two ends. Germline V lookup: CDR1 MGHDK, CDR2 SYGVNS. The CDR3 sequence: CASSVGSNSPLHF. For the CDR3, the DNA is TGTGCCAGCAGTGTGGGCAGTAATTCACCCCTCCACTTT.

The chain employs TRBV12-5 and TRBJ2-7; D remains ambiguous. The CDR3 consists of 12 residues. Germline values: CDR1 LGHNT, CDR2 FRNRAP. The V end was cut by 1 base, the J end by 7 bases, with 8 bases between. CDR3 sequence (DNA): TGTGCTAGTGGTTTGGAACCGCGGGAGCAGTACTTC. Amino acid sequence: CASGLEPREQYF. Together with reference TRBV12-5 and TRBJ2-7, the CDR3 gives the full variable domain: DARVTQTPRHKVTEMGQEVTMRCQPILGHNTVFWYRQTMMQGLELLAYFRNRAPLDDSGMPKDRFSAEMPDATLATLKIQPSEPRDSAVYFCASGLEPREQYFGPGTRLTVT.

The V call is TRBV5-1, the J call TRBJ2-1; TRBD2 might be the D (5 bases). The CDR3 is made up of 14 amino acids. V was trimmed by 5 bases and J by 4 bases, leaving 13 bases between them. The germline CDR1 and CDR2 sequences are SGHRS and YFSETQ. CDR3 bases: TGCGCCAGCAGGGGGAGCCCACTATACAATGAGCAGTTCTTC. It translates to CASRGSPLYNEQFF.

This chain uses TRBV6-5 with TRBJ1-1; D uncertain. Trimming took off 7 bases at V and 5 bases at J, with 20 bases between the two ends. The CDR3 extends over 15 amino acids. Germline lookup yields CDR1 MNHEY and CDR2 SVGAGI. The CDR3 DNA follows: TGTGCCAGCACCCCCCTATCCCGGGGAAGTACTGAAGCTTTCTTT. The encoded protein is CASTPLSRGSTEAFF.

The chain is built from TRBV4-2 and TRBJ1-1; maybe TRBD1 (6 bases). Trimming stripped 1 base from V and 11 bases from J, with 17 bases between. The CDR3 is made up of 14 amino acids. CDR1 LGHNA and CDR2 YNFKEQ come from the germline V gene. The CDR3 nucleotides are TGTGCCAGCAGCCAAGGCATTTTGGGGGGGCCTGCTTTCTTT. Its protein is CASSQGILGGPAFF.